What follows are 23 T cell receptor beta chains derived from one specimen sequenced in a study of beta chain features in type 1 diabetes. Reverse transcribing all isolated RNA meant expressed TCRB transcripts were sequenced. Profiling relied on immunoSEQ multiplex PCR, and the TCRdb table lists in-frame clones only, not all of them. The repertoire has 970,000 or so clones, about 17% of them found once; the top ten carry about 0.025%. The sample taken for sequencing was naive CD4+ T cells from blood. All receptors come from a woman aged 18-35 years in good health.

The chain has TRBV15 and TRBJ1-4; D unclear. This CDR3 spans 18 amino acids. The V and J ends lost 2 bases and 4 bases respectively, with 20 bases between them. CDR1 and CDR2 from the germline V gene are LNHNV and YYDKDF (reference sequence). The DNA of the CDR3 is TGTGCCACCAGCAGAAAACGTGACTACAGCCCGTATAATGAAAAACTGTTTTTT. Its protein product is CATSRKRDYSPYNEKLFF.

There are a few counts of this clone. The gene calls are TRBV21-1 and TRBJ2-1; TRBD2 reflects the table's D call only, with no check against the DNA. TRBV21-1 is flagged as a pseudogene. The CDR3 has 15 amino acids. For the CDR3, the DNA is TGTGCCAGCAGCAACTGGCTAGCGGCAGTCGATGAGCAGTTCTTC. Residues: CASSNWLAAVDEQFF.

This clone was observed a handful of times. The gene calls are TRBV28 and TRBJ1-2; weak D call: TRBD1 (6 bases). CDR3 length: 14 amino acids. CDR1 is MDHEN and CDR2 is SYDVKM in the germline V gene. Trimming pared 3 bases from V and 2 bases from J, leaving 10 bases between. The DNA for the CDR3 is TGTGCCAGCAGTTTTGGGGGCCAAAACTATGGCTACACCTTC. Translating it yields CASSFGGQNYGYTF.

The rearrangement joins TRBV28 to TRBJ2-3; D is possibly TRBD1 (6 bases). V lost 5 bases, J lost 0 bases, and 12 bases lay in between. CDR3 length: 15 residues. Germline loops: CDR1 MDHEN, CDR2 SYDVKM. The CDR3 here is CASSSQRGSTDTQYF. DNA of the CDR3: TGTGCCAGCAGTAGTCAGAGGGGGAGCACAGATACGCAGTATTTT.

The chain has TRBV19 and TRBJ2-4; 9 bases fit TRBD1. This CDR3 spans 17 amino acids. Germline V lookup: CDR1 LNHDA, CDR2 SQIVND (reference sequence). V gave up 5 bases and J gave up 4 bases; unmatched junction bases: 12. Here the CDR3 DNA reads TGTGCCAGTAGTTTGCGGGACAGGGCATATGCTAAAAACATTCAGTACTTC. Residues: CASSLRDRAYAKNIQYF. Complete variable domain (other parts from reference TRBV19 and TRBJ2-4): DGGITQSPKYLFRKEGQNVTLSCEQNLNHDAMYWYRQDPGQGLRLIYYSQIVNDFQKGDIAEGYSVSREKKESFPLTVTSAQKNPTAFYLCASSLRDRAYAKNIQYFGAGTRLSVL.

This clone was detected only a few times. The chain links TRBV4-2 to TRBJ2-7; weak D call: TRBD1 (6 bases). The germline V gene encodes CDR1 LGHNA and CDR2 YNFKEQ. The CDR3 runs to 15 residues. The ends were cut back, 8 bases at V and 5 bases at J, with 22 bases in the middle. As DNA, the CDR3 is TGTGCCAGCGGGGGCGGAGCCTCCCCACTAGACGAGCAGTACTTC. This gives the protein CASGGGASPLDEQYF.

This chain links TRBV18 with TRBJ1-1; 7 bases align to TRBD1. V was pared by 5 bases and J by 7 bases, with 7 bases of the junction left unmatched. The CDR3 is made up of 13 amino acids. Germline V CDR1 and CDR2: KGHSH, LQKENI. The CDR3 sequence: CASSSNRDSEAFF. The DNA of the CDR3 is TGTGCCAGCTCATCTAACCGGGACAGTGAAGCTTTCTTT.

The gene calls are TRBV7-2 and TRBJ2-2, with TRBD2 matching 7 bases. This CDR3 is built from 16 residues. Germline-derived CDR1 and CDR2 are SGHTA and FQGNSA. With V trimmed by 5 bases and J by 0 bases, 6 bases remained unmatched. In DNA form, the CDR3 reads TGTGCCAGCAGCACCCGTGGGGGGGCGAACACCGGGGAGCTGTTTTTT. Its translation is CASSTRGGANTGELFF.

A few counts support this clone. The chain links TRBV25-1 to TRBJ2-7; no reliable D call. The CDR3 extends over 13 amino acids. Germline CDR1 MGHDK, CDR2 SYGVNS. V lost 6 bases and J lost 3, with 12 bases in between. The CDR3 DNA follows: TGTGCCAGCAGCCTTAAGACAAACTACGAGCAGTACTTC. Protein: CASSLKTNYEQYF.

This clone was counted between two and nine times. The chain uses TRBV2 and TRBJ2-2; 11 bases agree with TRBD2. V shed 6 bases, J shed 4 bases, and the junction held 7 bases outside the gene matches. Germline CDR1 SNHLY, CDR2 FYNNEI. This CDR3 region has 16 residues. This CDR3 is CASSVSGRATTGELFF. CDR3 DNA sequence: TGTGCCAGCAGCGTTAGCGGGAGGGCCACCACCGGGGAGCTGTTTTTT.

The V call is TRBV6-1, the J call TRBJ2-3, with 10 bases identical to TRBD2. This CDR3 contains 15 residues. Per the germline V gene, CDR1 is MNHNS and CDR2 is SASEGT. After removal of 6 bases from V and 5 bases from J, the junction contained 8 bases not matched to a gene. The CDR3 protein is CASSNLAGVGDTQYF. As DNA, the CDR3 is TGTGCCAGCAGCAATCTAGCGGGAGTGGGAGATACGCAGTATTTT.

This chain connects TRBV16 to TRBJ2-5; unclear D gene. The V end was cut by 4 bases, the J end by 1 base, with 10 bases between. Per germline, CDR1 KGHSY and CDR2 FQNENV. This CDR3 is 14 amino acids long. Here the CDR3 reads CASSPESSQETQYF. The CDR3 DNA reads TGTGCCAGCAGCCCGGAGTCGAGCCAAGAGACCCAGTACTTC.

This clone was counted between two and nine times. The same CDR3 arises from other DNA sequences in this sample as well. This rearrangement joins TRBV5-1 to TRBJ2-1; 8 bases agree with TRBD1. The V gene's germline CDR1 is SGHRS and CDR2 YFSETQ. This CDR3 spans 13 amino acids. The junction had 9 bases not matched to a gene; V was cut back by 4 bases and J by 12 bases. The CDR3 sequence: CASSAQPDRGQFF. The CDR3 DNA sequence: TGCGCCAGCAGCGCCCAACCCGACAGGGGGCAGTTCTTC.

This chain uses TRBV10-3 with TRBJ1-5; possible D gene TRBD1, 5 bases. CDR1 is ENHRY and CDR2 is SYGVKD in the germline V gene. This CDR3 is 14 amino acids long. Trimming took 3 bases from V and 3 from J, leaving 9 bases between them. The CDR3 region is CAISEQDNNQPQHF. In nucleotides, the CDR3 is TGTGCCATCAGTGAACAGGACAACAATCAGCCCCAGCATTTT.

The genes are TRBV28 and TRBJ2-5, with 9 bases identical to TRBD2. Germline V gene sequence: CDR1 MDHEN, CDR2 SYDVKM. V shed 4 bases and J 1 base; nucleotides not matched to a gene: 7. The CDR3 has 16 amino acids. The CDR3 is CASSSGASGTQETQYF. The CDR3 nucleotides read TGTGCCAGCAGTTCAGGGGCTAGCGGGACCCAAGAGACCCAGTACTTC.

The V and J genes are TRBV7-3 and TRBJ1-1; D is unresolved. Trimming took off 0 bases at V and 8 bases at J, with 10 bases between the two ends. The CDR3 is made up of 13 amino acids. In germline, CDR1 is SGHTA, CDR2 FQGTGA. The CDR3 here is CASSLTDWGEAFF. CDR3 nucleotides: TGTGCCAGCAGCTTAACGGATTGGGGAGAAGCTTTCTTT.

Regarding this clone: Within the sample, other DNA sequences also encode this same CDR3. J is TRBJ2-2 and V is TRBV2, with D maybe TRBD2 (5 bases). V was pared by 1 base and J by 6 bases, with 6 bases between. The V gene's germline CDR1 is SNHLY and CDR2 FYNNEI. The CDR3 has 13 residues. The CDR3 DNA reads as TGTGCCAGCAGTGAAGAGGGAGCCGGGGAGCTGTTTTTT. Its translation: CASSEEGAGELFF. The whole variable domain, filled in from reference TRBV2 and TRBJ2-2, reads EPEVTQTPSHQVTQMGQEVILRCVPISNHLYFYWYRQILGQKVEFLVSFYNNEISEKSEIFDDQFSVERPDGSNFTLKIRSTKLEDSAMYFCASSEEGAGELFFGEGSRLTVL.

CDR3 in amino acids: CASSQGRARLNEQFF. DNA for the CDR3: TGCGCCAGCAGCCAAGGGAGGGCCCGTTTAAATGAGCAGTTCTTC. The chain joins TRBV4-3 to TRBJ2-1; tentative D call: TRBD2 (6 bases). Trimming took off 1 base at V and 7 bases at J, with 14 bases between the two ends. This CDR3 has 15 amino acids. Germline-derived CDR1 and CDR2 are LGHNA and YSLEER.

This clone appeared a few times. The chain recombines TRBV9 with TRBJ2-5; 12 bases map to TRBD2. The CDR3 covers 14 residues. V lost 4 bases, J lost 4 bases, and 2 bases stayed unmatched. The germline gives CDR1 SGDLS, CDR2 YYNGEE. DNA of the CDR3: TGTGCCAGCAGCCCGACTAGCGGGAGAGAGACCCAGTACTTC. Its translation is CASSPTSGRETQYF.

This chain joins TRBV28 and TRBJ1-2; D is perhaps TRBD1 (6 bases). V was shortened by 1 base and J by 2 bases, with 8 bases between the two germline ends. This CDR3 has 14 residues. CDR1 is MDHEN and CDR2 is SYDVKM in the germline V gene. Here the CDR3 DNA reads TGTGCCAGCAGTTTATCACAGGGAAACTATGGCTACACCTTC. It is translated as CASSLSQGNYGYTF.

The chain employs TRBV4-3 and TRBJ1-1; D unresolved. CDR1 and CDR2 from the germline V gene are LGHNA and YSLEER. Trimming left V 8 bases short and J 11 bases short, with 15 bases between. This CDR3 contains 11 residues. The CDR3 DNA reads TGCGCCAGCGCTGGAATGGGATCGGCTTTCTTT. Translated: CASAGMGSAFF.

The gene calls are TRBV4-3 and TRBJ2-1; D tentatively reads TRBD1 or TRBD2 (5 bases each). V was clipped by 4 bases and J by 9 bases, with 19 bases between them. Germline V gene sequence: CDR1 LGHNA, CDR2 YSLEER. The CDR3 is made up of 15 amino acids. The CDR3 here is CASSLEVGRPLEQFF. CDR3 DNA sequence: TGCGCCAGCAGCCTGGAGGTGGGACGCCCGCTTGAGCAGTTCTTC.

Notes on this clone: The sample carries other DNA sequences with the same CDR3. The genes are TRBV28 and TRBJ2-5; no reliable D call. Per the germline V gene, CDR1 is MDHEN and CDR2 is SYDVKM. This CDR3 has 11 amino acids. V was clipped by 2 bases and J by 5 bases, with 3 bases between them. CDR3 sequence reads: CASSLVETQYF. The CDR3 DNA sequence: TGTGCCAGCAGTTTAGTCGAGACCCAGTACTTC.